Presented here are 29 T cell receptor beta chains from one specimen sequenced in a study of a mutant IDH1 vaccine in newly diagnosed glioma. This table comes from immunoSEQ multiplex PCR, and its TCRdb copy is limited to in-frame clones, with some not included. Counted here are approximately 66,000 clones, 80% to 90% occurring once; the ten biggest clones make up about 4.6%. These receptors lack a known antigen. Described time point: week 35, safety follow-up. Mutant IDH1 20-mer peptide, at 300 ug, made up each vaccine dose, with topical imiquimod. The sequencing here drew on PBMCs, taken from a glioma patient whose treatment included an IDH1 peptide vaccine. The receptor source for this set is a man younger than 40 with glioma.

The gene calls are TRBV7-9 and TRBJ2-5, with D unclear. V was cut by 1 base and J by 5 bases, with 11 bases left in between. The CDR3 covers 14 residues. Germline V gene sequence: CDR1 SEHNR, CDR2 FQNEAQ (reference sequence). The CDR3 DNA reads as TGTGCCAGCAGCTTAGGGGCAGGCAAGGAGACCCAGTACTTC. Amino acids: CASSLGAGKETQYF.

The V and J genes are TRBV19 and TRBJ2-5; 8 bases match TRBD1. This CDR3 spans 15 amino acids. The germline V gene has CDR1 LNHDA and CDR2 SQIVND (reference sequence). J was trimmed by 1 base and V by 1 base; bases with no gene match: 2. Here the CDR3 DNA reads TGTGCCAGTAGTATAGCTGGGACAGGCCAAGAGACCCAGTACTTC. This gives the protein CASSIAGTGQETQYF.

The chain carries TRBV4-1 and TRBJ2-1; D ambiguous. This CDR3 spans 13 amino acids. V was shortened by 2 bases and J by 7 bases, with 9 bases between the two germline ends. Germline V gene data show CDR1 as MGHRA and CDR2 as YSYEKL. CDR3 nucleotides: TGCGCCAGCAGCCAATTCCTGCGGAATGAGCAGTTCTTC. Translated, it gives CASSQFLRNEQFF.

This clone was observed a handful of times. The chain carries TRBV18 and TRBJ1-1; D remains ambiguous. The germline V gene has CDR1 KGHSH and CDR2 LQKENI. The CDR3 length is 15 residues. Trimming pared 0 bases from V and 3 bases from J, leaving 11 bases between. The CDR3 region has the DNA TGTGCCAGCTCACCACCCGGCCTAGGAGACACTGAAGCTTTCTTT. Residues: CASSPPGLGDTEAFF.

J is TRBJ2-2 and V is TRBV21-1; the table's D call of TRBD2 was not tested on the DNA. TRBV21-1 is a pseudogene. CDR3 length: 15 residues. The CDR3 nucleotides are TGTGCCAGCGATGGACTAGCGGAGAACACCGGGGAGCTGTTTTTT. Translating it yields CASDGLAENTGELFF.

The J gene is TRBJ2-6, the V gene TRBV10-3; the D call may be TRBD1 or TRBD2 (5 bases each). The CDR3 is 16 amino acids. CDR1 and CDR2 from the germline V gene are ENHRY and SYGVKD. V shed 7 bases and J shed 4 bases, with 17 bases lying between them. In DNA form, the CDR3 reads TGTGCCATCAAGGCCAAGGAAGGGACCGGGGCCAACGTCCTGACTTTC. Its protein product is CAIKAKEGTGANVLTF.

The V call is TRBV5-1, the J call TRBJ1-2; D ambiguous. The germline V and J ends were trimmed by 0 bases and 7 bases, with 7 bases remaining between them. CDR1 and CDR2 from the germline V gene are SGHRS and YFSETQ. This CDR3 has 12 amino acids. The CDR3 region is CASSLGPGGYTF. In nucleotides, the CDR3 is TGCGCCAGCAGCTTGGGGCCCGGTGGCTACACCTTC.

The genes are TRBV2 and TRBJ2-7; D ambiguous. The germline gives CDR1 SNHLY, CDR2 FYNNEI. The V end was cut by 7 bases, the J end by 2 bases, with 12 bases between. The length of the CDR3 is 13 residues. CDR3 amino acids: CASKLGITYEQYF. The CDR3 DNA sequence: TGTGCCAGCAAGCTGGGAATTACCTACGAGCAGTACTTC. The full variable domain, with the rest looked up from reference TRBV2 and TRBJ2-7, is EPEVTQTPSHQVTQMGQEVILRCVPISNHLYFYWYRQILGQKVEFLVSFYNNEISEKSEIFDDQFSVERPDGSNFTLKIRSTKLEDSAMYFCASKLGITYEQYFGPGTRLTVT.

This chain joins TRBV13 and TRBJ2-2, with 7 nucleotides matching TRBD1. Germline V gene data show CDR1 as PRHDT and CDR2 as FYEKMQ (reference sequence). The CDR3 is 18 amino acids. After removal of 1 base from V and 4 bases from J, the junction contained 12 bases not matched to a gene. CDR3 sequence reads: CASSLVGDGQDLTGELFF. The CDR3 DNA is TGTGCCAGCAGCTTAGTAGGGGACGGACAGGACCTCACCGGGGAGCTGTTTTTT. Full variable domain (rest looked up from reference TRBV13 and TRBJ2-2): AAGVIQSPRHLIKEKRETATLKCYPIPRHDTVYWYQQGPGQDPQFLISFYEKMQSDKGSIPDRFSAQQFSDYHSELNMSSLELGDSALYFCASSLVGDGQDLTGELFFGEGSRLTVL.

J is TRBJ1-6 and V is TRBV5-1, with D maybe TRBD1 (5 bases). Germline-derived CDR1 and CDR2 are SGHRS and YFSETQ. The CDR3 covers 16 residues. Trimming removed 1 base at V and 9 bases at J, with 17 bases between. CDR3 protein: CASSLSRGQGISPLHF. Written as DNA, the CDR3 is TGCGCCAGCAGCTTGTCTAGGGGCCAGGGAATTTCACCCCTCCACTTT.

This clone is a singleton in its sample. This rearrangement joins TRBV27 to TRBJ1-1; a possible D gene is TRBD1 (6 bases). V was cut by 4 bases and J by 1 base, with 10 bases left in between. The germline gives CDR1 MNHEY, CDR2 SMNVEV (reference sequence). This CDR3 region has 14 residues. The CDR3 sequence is CASSSGQTNTEAFF. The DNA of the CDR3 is TGTGCCAGCAGTTCCGGACAGACGAACACTGAAGCTTTCTTT.

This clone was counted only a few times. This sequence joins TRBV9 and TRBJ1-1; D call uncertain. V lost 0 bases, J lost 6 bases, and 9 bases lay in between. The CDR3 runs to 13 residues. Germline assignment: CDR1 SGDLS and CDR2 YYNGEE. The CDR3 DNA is TGTGCCAGCAGCGTAGGTACGCGGGCTGAAGCTTTCTTT. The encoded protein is CASSVGTRAEAFF.

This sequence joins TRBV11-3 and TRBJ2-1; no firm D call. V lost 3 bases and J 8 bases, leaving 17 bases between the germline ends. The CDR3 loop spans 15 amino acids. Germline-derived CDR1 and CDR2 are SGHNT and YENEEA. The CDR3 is CASSLGNKGGDEQFF. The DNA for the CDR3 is TGTGCCAGCAGCTTGGGCAATAAAGGCGGCGATGAGCAGTTCTTC.

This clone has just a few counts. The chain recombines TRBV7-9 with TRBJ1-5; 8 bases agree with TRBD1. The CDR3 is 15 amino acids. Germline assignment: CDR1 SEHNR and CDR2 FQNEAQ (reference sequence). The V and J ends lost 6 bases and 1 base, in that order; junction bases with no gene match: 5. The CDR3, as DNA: TGTGCCAGCAGAGGACAGGGTGAAAGCAATCAGCCCCAGCATTTT. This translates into CASRGQGESNQPQHF. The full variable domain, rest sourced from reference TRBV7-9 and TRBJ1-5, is DTGVSQNPRHKITKRGQNVTFRCDPISEHNRLYWYRQTLGQGPEFLTYFQNEAQLEKSRLLSDRFSAERPKGSFSTLEIQRTEQGDSAMYLCASRGQGESNQPQHFGDGTRLSIL.

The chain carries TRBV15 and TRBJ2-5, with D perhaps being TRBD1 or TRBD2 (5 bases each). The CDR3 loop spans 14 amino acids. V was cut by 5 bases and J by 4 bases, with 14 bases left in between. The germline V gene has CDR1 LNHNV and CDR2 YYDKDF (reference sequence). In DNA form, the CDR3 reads TGTGCCACCAGCCGGGGCCCACGGGGAGAGACCCAGTACTTC. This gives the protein CATSRGPRGETQYF.

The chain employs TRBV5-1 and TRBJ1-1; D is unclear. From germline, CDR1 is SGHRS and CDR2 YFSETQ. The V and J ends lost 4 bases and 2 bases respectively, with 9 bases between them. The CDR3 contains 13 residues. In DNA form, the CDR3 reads TGCGCCAGCAGCAAAACAGATAACACTGAAGCTTTCTTT. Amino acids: CASSKTDNTEAFF.

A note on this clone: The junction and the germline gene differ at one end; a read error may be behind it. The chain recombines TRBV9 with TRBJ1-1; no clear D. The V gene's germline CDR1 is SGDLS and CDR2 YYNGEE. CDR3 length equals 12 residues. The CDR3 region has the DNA TGTGCCAGCAGCGTAGGCCCCCTTGCGGGATCATTT. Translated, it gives CASSVGPLAGSF.

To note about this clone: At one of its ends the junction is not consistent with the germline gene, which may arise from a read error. The CDR3 sequence is CASSPSLGALGTEAQYF. In DNA form, the CDR3 reads TGTGCCAGCAGCCCCTCTTTGGGCGCACTTGGTACAGAGGCCCAGTACTTC. The genes are TRBV9 and TRBJ2-5; D unclear. There are 17 residues in the CDR3. Per the germline V gene, CDR1 is SGDLS and CDR2 is YYNGEE.

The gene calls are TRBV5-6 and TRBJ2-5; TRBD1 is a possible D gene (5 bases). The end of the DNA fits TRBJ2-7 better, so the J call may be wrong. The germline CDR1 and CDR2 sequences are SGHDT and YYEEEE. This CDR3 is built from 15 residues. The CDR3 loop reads CASSLPDTRSYEQYF. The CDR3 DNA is TGTGCCAGCAGCTTACCGGACACCCGCTCCTACGAGCAGTACTTC.

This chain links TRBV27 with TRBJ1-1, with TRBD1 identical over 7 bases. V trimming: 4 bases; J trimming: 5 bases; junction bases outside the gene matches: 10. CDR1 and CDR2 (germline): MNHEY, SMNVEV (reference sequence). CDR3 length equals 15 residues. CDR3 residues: CASSSSTGINTEAFF. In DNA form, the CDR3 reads TGTGCCAGCAGTTCCTCGACAGGGATTAATACTGAAGCTTTCTTT.

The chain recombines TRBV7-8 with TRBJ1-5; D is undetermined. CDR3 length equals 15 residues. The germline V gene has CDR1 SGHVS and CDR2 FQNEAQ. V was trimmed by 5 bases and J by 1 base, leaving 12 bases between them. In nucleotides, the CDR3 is TGTGCCAGCAGCCTGAGGGTTTTGAGCAATCAGCCCCAGCATTTT. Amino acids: CASSLRVLSNQPQHF.

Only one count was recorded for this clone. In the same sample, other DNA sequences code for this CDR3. This CDR3 is CASSIGTGGYEQYF. In DNA, the CDR3 is TGTGCCAGTAGTATCGGTACAGGGGGCTACGAGCAGTACTTC. This chain links TRBV19 with TRBJ2-7, with 8 bases identical to TRBD1. CDR1 is LNHDA, CDR2 SQIVND, per germline (reference sequence). The CDR3 loop spans 14 amino acids. The V and J ends lost 3 bases and 3 bases, in that order; junction bases with no gene match: 4.

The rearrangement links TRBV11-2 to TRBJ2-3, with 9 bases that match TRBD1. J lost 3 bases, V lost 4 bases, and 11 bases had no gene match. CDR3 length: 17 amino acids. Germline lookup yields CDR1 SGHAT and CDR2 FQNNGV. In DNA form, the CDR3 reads TGTGCCAGCAGCTCTCCTAACACAGGGGGCGAAACAGATACGCAGTATTTT. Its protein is CASSSPNTGGETDTQYF. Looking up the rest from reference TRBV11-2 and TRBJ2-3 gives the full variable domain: EAGVAQSPRYKIIEKRQSVAFWCNPISGHATLYWYQQILGQGPKLLIQFQNNGVVDDSQLPKDRFSAERLKGVDSTLKIQPAKLEDSAVYLCASSSPNTGGETDTQYFGPGTRLTVL.

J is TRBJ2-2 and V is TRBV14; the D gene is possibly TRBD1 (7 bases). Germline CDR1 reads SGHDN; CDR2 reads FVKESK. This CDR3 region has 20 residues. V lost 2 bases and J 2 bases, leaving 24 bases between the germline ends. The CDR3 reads CASSQLHVGLQGGNTGELFF. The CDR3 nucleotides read TGTGCCAGCAGCCAACTTCACGTTGGGCTCCAGGGGGGTAACACCGGGGAGCTGTTTTTT. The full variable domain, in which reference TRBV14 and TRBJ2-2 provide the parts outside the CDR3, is EAGVTQFPSHSVIEKGQTVTLRCDPISGHDNLYWYRRVMGKEIKFLLHFVKESKQDESGMPNNRFLAERTGGTYSTLKVQPAELEDSGVYFCASSQLHVGLQGGNTGELFFGEGSRLTVL.

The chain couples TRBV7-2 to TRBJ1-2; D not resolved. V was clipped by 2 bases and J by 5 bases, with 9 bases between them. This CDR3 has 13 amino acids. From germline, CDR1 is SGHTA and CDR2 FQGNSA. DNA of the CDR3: TGTGCCAGCAGCTTAAATCCGCGGTATGGCTACACCTTC. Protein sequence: CASSLNPRYGYTF.

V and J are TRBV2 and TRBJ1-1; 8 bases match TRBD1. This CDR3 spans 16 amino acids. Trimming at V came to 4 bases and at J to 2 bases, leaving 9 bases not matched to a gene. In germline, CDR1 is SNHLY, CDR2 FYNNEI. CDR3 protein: CASSVRQGAGNTEAFF. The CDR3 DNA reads TGTGCCAGCAGTGTGAGGCAGGGGGCTGGAAACACTGAAGCTTTCTTT.

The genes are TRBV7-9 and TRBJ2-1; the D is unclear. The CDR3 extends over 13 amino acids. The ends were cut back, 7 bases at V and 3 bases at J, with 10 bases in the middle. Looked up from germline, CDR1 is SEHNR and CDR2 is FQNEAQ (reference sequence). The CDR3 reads CASKPGLYNEQFF. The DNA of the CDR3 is TGTGCCAGCAAACCGGGCCTCTACAATGAGCAGTTCTTC.

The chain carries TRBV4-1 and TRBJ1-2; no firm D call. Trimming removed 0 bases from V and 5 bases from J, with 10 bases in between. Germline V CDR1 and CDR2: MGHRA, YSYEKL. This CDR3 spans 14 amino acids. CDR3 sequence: CASSQDYGPYGYTF. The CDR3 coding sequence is TGCGCCAGCAGCCAAGATTACGGACCTTATGGCTACACCTTC.

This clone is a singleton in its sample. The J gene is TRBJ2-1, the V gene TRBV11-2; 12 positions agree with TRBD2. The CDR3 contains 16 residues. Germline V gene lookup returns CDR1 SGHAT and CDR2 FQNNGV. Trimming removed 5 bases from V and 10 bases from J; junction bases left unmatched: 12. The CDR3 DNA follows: TGTGCCAGCAGCCTAAAACTAGCGGGGGGCCTTAAGGAGCAGTTCTTC. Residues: CASSLKLAGGLKEQFF.